This T cell receptor beta chain came from a study of blood T cell repertoires in COVID-19. Study background: Samples representing acute and convalescent COVID-19 were sourced from the United States, Italy and Spain. PBMCs, B-cell-depleted T cells, or T cells provided the cDNA or gDNA that made up the material.

In the original analysis: Amplification from reference gene primers served as the basis for estimated nucleated cell counts. TCRdb's copy holds only in-frame clones and misses some; the assay was immunoSEQ multiplex PCR. V, J and clone size are taken as reported in that table, and D and trimming were inferred from the DNA itself. The sample consists of about 250,000 clones, more than 80% of them appearing once. The sequenced sample was peripheral blood. The receptor's source is a woman between 25 and 40 years old with active or convalescent COVID-19.

The chain's CDR3 is CASSPYSGGASGELFF. The CDR3 DNA follows: TGCGCCAGCAGCCCCTATAGCGGGGGGGCGTCCGGGGAGCTGTTTTTT. This chain links TRBV5-1 with TRBJ2-2; 11 nucleotides align to TRBD2. Germline loops: CDR1 SGHRS, CDR2 YFSETQ. J lost 6 bases, V lost 4 bases, and 8 bases had no gene match. The CDR3 is 16 residues long. The whole variable domain, filled in from reference TRBV5-1 and TRBJ2-2, reads KAGVTQTPRYLIKTRGQQVTLSCSPISGHRSVSWYQQTPGQGLQFLFEYFSETQRNKGNFPGRFSGRQFSNSRSEMNVSTLELGDSALYLCASSPYSGGASGELFFGEGSRLTVL.